This paragraph reports one T cell receptor beta chain. Original processing notes: Nucleated cell counts were estimated from reference gene primer amplification. Repertoires were generated with immunoSEQ multiplex PCR, while TCRdb's copy carries only in-frame clones and drops some. V, J and clone size derive from that table, while D and trimming were established from the DNA sequence. Of about 160,000 clones detected, 85% appear once; the ten largest clones hold about 3%. The sample originates from a study of blood T cell repertoires in COVID-19. Turning to the study itself: Sources were T cells, B-cell-depleted T cells, or PBMCs; the material itself was cDNA or gDNA.

J lost 4 bases, V lost 4 bases, and 9 bases had no gene match. The CDR3 consists of 17 residues. Germline-derived CDR1 and CDR2 are SGHDN and FVKESK. This chain connects TRBV14 to TRBJ2-5; 13 bases match TRBD2. The sequence came from a human donor with acute or convalescent COVID-19. The donor label of this sample is uncertain. Sequenced sample: peripheral blood. CDR3 coding DNA: TGTGCCAGCAGCCTACCCACTAGCGGGGGGGCCCTAGAGACCCAGTACTTC. The encoded protein is CASSLPTSGGALETQYF.